This TCR beta chain was recorded in a study of graft-versus-host responses after intestinal transplantation. Study overall: Anti-thymocyte globulin served as induction for all recipients, who then took tacrolimus and steroids for about 3 years.

This clone is a singleton in its sample. Its antigen is not known. Study outcomes and limitations: GvH clones surfaced in recipient marrow, some emerging earlier in ileum or blood. Within allografts, high graft-versus-host to host-versus-graft clonal ratios were seen among patients with graft-donor T cell macrochimerism. With peak circulating GvH clone levels came an association with early post-transplant HvG declines.

Trimming removed 5 bases from V and 7 bases from J, with 11 bases in between. Looked up from germline, CDR1 is MNHNY and CDR2 is SVGAGI (reference sequence). The CDR3 is 12 residues long. The data were produced by immunoSEQ multiplex PCR, yet TCRdb's version contains in-frame clones alone and is incomplete. The data show some 120,000 clones, 90% seen once. The receptor was isolated from a human donor who received an intestinal transplant. The chain joins TRBV6-6 to TRBJ2-5; no reliable D call. The input for sequencing was unstimulated CD4+ T cells sorted from spleen or lymph node cells, taken before intestinal transplant. CDR3 nucleotides: TGTGCCAGCAGTACTCCGGTCGGGACCCAGTACTTC. It encodes CASSTPVGTQYF.